This TCR beta chain was retrieved from a study of cytomegalovirus exposure and HLA in healthy donors. Vbeta (60) and Jbeta (13) primers were used in the PCR. Assay used: immunoSEQ multiplex PCR; TCRdb lists only in-frame clones, some missing. The data hold about 140,000 clones, with approximately 80% observed a single time. The V gene's germline CDR1 is MDHEN and CDR2 SYDVKM. This CDR3 region has 17 residues. Between the trimmed V and J ends, which lost 4 bases and 4 bases, there was a span of 22 bases. This clone is a singleton in its sample. The TCR originated in a woman aged 40 to 50 in good health and CMV-seronegative. This rearrangement joins TRBV28 to TRBJ1-2; a possible D gene is TRBD1 (5 bases). The sample was PBMCs. CDR3 in DNA: TGTGCCAGCAGTTCGGCGGAGGGGAAAAATGTCATCTATGGCTACACCTTC. Its translation is CASSSAEGKNVIYGYTF.